The 8 T cell receptor beta chains given below trace back to one sample, sequenced in a study of T cell responses to AZD1222 COVID-19 vaccine. Repertoires were generated with immunoSEQ multiplex PCR, while TCRdb's copy carries only in-frame clones and drops some. This sample has roughly 80,000 clones, with 82% found just once. The specimen was peripheral blood, collected on day 0 of AZD1222 vaccination. The receptors originated from an adult in good health.

The chain links TRBV19 to TRBJ1-4; D gene ambiguous. Trimming left V 5 bases short and J 4 bases short, with 14 bases between. There are 15 residues in the CDR3. Germline CDR1 LNHDA, CDR2 SQIVND (reference sequence). CDR3 bases: TGTGCCAGTAGTCACCAGGAGTCCGGTAATGAAAAACTGTTTTTT. As protein: CASSHQESGNEKLFF.

The rearrangement joins TRBV29-1 to TRBJ2-7; TRBD1 might be the D (6 bases). V lost 4 bases and J 4 bases, leaving 11 bases between the germline ends. The CDR3 sequence is 12 residues long. CDR1 and CDR2 (germline): SQVTM, ANQGSEA. The chain's CDR3 is CSVVTGSYEQYF. The DNA for the CDR3 is TGCAGCGTTGTAACAGGGTCATACGAGCAGTACTTC.

The CDR3, as DNA: TGTGCCAGCTCCGAAGGATGGGCAGGGGGCTCCTACGAGCAGTACTTC. Amino acid sequence: CASSEGWAGGSYEQYF. V usage is TRBV27 and J usage is TRBJ2-7, with 7 nucleotides matching TRBD1. V lost 8 bases and J lost 0; bases outside the gene matches: 13. The CDR3 is 16 residues long. Germline V gene sequence: CDR1 MNHEY, CDR2 SMNVEV (reference sequence).

The V and J genes are TRBV10-3 and TRBJ2-4, with D maybe TRBD2 (6 bases). Germline V gives CDR1 ENHRY, CDR2 SYGVKD. CDR3 size: 13 residues. With 8 bases removed from V and 10 bases from J, the gap between germline ends came to 18 bases. The DNA of the CDR3 is TGTGCCATCGGCGACCGGGACTCTGGGATTCAGTACTTC. Its translation is CAIGDRDSGIQYF.

The V and J genes are TRBV7-9 and TRBJ1-4; D possibly corresponds to TRBD1 (5 bases). Germline assignment: CDR1 SEHNR and CDR2 FQNEAQ (reference sequence). The CDR3 has 15 amino acids. Between the trimmed V and J ends, which lost 5 bases and 5 bases, there was a span of 15 bases. CDR3 protein: CASSPRGVANEKLFF. CDR3 coding DNA: TGTGCCAGCAGCCCTAGAGGGGTTGCAAATGAAAAACTGTTTTTT.

The V and J genes are TRBV5-1 and TRBJ1-4; D is perhaps TRBD1 (6 bases). The CDR3 consists of 14 residues. Trimming removed 1 base from V and 6 bases from J, with 10 bases in between. Germline loops: CDR1 SGHRS, CDR2 YFSETQ. The chain's CDR3 is CASSLSTGYEKLFF. CDR3 DNA: TGCGCCAGCAGCTTGTCTACAGGGTATGAAAAACTGTTTTTT.

This chain joins TRBV30 and TRBJ1-4; tentatively, D is TRBD1 (5 bases). V lost 4 bases, J lost 2 bases, and 11 bases lay in between. The CDR3 consists of 14 residues. From germline, CDR1 is GTSNPN and CDR2 SVGIG (reference sequence). The CDR3 loop reads CAWTGGPTNEKLFF. CDR3 coding DNA: TGTGCCTGGACCGGGGGTCCGACTAATGAAAAACTGTTTTTT.

The chain carries TRBV19 and TRBJ1-1; maybe TRBD1 (6 bases). The CDR3 has 18 residues. Between the trimmed V and J ends, which lost 2 bases and 1 base, there was a span of 20 bases. Per the germline V gene, CDR1 is LNHDA and CDR2 is SQIVND (reference sequence). CDR3 residues: CASSITIQGILENTEAFF. The DNA of the CDR3 is TGTGCCAGTAGTATAACCATCCAGGGGATACTTGAGAACACTGAAGCTTTCTTT. The whole variable domain, remainder taken from reference TRBV19 and TRBJ1-1, is DGGITQSPKYLFRKEGQNVTLSCEQNLNHDAMYWYRQDPGQGLRLIYYSQIVNDFQKGDIAEGYSVSREKKESFPLTVTSAQKNPTAFYLCASSITIQGILENTEAFFGQGTRLTVV.